Listed below are T cell receptor beta chains from one sample, sequenced in a study of T cell repertoires in cytomegalovirus infection. One entry per CDR3 protein, called by TCRdb with MiXCR from the reads. The data contain 100,000 to 150,000 distinct CDR3 sequences, 32% of them singletons. These receptors are not linked to any known antigen. The sequencing here drew on CD8+ T cells from cultured PBMCs, taken from culture after CMV antigen stimulation. These receptors originate from a human donor in good health (CMV status not recorded). Some clones in this sample may be carry-over from other donors' samples. Each CDR3 is given with its conserved first and last residue. D genes are given only for firm matches. Only part of the rows carry a size: once, few, many, or a class if the clone is expanded.

>TRBJ2-3|TRBV7-6|.|.
TGTGCCAGCAGCTTAGCAAGGGTCGGAGGCACAGATACGCAGTATTTT
CASSLARVGGTDTQYF
>TRBJ1-4|TRBV12-3/TRBV12-4|many|TRBD1
TGTGCCAGCAGTCTTACAGGGGCAACTAATGAAAAACTGTTTTTT
CASSLTGATNEKLFF
>TRBJ2-5|TRBV5-5|few|TRBD2
TGTGCCAGCAGCAAGGGACTAGCGATTCAAGAGACCCAGTACTTC
CASSKGLAIQETQYF
>TRBJ2-7|TRBV5-1|few|TRBD1
TGCGCCAGCAGCCCGTCCGGGACAGGGACCTACGAGCAGTACTTC
CASSPSGTGTYEQYF
>TRBJ1-6|TRBV4-1|.|.
TGCGCCAGCAGCCAAGAACCGGGGACACCGACAAATAATTCACCCCTCCACTTT
CASSQEPGTPTNNSPLHF
>TRBJ1-1|TRBV9|.|.
TGTGCCAGCAGCGAGGGCGTTTCAGTGAACACTGAAGCTTTCTTT
CASSEGVSVNTEAFF
>TRBJ2-1|TRBV11-2|few|TRBD2
TGTGCCAGCAGCTTAACCCTGGCTAGCGGGGGGACATACAATGAGCAGTTCTTC
CASSLTLASGGTYNEQFF
>TRBJ2-1|TRBV6-2/TRBV6-3|.|.
TGTGCCAGCAGTTACGGGGGGCTCGGTGAGCAGTTCTTC
CASSYGGLGEQFF
>TRBJ1-6|TRBV7-9|.|TRBD1
TGTGCCAGCAGCCCCCGACAGGGGGGATCACCCCTCCACTTT
CASSPRQGGSPLHF
>TRBJ1-4|TRBV9|many|.
TGTGCCAGCAGCGCCGGTCCTGATCATGAAAAACTGTTTTTT
CASSAGPDHEKLFF
>TRBJ1-3|TRBV4-1|.|.
TGCGCCAGCAGCCCCCAGACGGCCGACTCTGGAAACACCATATATTTT
CASSPQTADSGNTIYF
>TRBJ2-7|TRBV5-8|few|.
TGTGCCAGCAGCTTGATGCAGGGTCAATTCTACGAGCAGTACTTC
CASSLMQGQFYEQYF
>TRBJ2-5|TRBV4-1|many|.
TGCGCCAGCAGCCAAGCAGGTCTACCCAGAGAGACCCAGTACTTC
CASSQAGLPRETQYF
>TRBJ2-7|TRBV10-2|few|.
TGCGCCAGCAGTGAGTCCCTCACTGGTACCTACGAGCAGTACTTC
CASSESLTGTYEQYF
>TRBJ1-1|TRBV20-1|few|TRBD1
TGCAGTGCCCCGATAGGACAGGGGAGCAGGAACACTGAAGCTTTCTTT
CSAPIGQGSRNTEAFF
>TRBJ2-7|TRBV6-1|.|TRBD1
TGTGCCAGCAGTGAACTTTTTAGGTTCCCAGCAGGGGGTGTAATGCGGTCCTACGAGCAGTACTTC
CASSELFRFPAGGVMRSYEQYF
>TRBJ1-3|TRBV7-2|.|TRBD1
TGTGCCAGCAGCTTAGTACAGGGGCCGGGGTATTTT
CASSLVQGPGYF
>TRBJ1-2|TRBV10-3|.|TRBD1
TGTGCCATCAGCGGATCTTGGACAGGCGAAACGAGTAACTATGGCTACACCTTC
CAISGSWTGETSNYGYTF
>TRBJ1-1|TRBV7-6|few|.
TGTGCCAGCAGCTTATACGCAGACTTAGTCGCTGAAGCTTTCTTT
CASSLYADLVAEAFF
>TRBJ1-1|TRBV7-9|.|TRBD1
TGTGCCAGCAGCGCCACGACAGGGGTGAACACTGAAGCTTTCTTT
CASSATTGVNTEAFF
>TRBJ1-5|TRBV6-2/TRBV6-3|.|TRBD1
TGTGCCAGCAGCCGACAGGGACGCCAGCCCCAGCATTTT
CASSRQGRQPQHF
>TRBJ2-1|TRBV27|once|.
TGTGCCAGCACCTCGGGACCGAGCAATGAGCAGTTCTTC
CASTSGPSNEQFF